This is a list of T cell receptor beta chains from one sample in a study of shared clonotypes between healthy human individuals. The repertoire was sequenced with immunoSEQ multiplex PCR; TCRdb's copy has only in-frame clones and lacks some. The data contain some 500,000 clones, 90% to 97% of them singletons. The sequenced sample was naive CD4+ T cells sorted from blood. The receptors shown here come from a woman aged 25 to 39 in good health. The CDR3 runs from the conserved cysteine through the conserved F or W. A D gene is named only where the DNA matches it firmly. Only some rows state a clone size, as once, few, many or a class for expanded clones.

v_call: TRBV5-6
d_call: TRBD1
clone_size: NA
j_call: TRBJ2-4
cdr3_nt: TGTGCCAGCAGCATACGGGACAGGGGGAACATTCAGTACTTC
cdr3_aa: CASSIRDRGNIQYF

v_call: TRBV10-3
d_call: NA
clone_size: NA
j_call: TRBJ1-1
cdr3_nt: TGTGCCATCAGTGAGCCAGGGAACCTTGAAGCTTTCTTT
cdr3_aa: CAISEPGNLEAFF

v_call: TRBV10-3
d_call: TRBD2
clone_size: NA
j_call: TRBJ2-3
cdr3_nt: TGTGCCATCAGTGAGAGGACTAGCGGAAGCACAGATACGCAGTATTTT
cdr3_aa: CAISERTSGSTDTQYF

v_call: TRBV4-1
d_call: TRBD2
clone_size: once
j_call: TRBJ2-3
cdr3_nt: TGCGCCAGCAGCCAAGAGTCCCTAGCGGGAGTGGTGCTTTATGCAGATACGCAGTATTTT
cdr3_aa: CASSQESLAGVVLYADTQYF

v_call: TRBV28
d_call: NA
clone_size: NA
j_call: TRBJ1-1
cdr3_nt: TGTGCCAGCGTCACGGCAGTGAACACTGAAGCTTTCTTT
cdr3_aa: CASVTAVNTEAFF

v_call: TRBV10-1
d_call: NA
clone_size: NA
j_call: TRBJ2-3
cdr3_nt: TGCGCCAGCAGTATACGACCCACAGATACGCAGTATTTT
cdr3_aa: CASSIRPTDTQYF

v_call: TRBV2
d_call: NA
clone_size: once
j_call: TRBJ1-1
cdr3_nt: TGTGCCAGCAGTCCTGGCGCACCCACTGAAGCTTTCTTT
cdr3_aa: CASSPGAPTEAFF

v_call: TRBV19
d_call: TRBD1
clone_size: NA
j_call: TRBJ2-2
cdr3_nt: TGTGCCAGCCGGGAGCGGGGACAGGGGTCCGGGGAGCTGTTTTTT
cdr3_aa: CASRERGQGSGELFF

v_call: TRBV7-9
d_call: NA
clone_size: NA
j_call: TRBJ2-1
cdr3_nt: NA
cdr3_aa: CASSFSFVLVGEQFF

v_call: TRBV2
d_call: TRBD2
clone_size: NA
j_call: TRBJ2-7
cdr3_nt: TGTGCCAGCAGGACTAGCGGGAGAGGATTCCCCTACGAGCAGTACTTC
cdr3_aa: CASRTSGRGFPYEQYF

v_call: TRBV10-1
d_call: TRBD2
clone_size: NA
j_call: TRBJ2-7
cdr3_nt: TGCGCCAGCAGTGAGACACTAGCGGCGAACGAGCAGTACTTC
cdr3_aa: CASSETLAANEQYF

v_call: TRBV6-5
d_call: NA
clone_size: NA
j_call: TRBJ1-2
cdr3_nt: TGTGCCAGCAGGTCCGGGCCTAACTATGGCTACACCTTC
cdr3_aa: CASRSGPNYGYTF

v_call: TRBV7-9
d_call: NA
clone_size: NA
j_call: TRBJ1-1
cdr3_nt: TGTGCCAGCAGCTTACCGGGGTCGAACACTGAAGCTTTCTTT
cdr3_aa: CASSLPGSNTEAFF